This T cell receptor (beta chain) came from a study of control samples from healthy donors and cancer patients. This clone was recorded a few times. Trimming took 8 bases from V and 2 from J, leaving 20 bases between them. The CDR3 loop spans 16 amino acids. The germline gives CDR1 ENHRY, CDR2 SYGVKD. Generated by immunoSEQ multiplex PCR, the TCRdb table keeps only in-frame clones and is missing some. The sample lists about 250,000 clones; approximately 80% were seen once. The sequenced sample was PBMCs. This rearrangement joins TRBV10-3 to TRBJ2-3; D is possibly TRBD1 or TRBD2 (6 bases each). The clonotype was recovered from a woman in her sixties with lung cancer. The DNA of the CDR3 is TGTGCCATCGGGGGGCCGGCGGCGGGCTTCACAGATACGCAGTATTTT. Its protein is CAIGGPAAGFTDTQYF.